A single T cell receptor (beta chain) is shown here with its context. Amplified TCR beta CDR3 regions came from RNA transcripts. When the TCR CDR3 underwent first-round RT-PCR, the HTBI primer set was used. One entry per CDR3 protein results from TCRdb running MiXCR on the multiplex PCR reads. The repertoire holds 500,000 to 600,000 distinct CDR3 sequences, 15% to 20% seen once, with around 19% in the top ten. The entry originates in a study of T cells in Graves' hyperthyroidism and ophthalmopathy. The ends lost 3 bases at V and 2 bases at J; junction bases unmatched: 4. The CDR3 runs 16 residues. CDR1 is KGHSH, CDR2 LQKENI, per germline. When ophthalmopathy did not progress within 18 months, Graves' hyperthyroidism was considered stable. Those patients with uncontrolled infection, other autoimmune disease, pregnancy or lactation were excluded. Diagnostic assessment was based on clinical symptoms, serum thyroxine and TRAb, thyroid ultrasound and orbital computed tomography.

The sequence came from a woman between 18 and 29 years old with Graves' hyperthyroidism. This chain links TRBV18 with TRBJ2-7; 13 bases align to TRBD2. Sequencing was carried out using blood. The CDR3 sequence is CASSPRTSGGPYEQYF. CDR3 sequence (DNA): TGTGCCAGCTCACCCAGGACTAGCGGGGGCCCCTACGAGCAGTACTTC. Supplemented by reference TRBV18 and TRBJ2-7, the full variable domain reads NAGVMQNPRHLVRRRGQEARLRCSPMKGHSHVYWYRQLPEEGLKFMVYLQKENIIDESGMPKERFSAEFPKEGPSILRIQQVVRGDSAAYFCASSPRTSGGPYEQYFGPGTRLTVT.